The rows below give T cell receptor beta chains drawn from one sample of a study of blood T cell repertoires in COVID-19. Clones were read by immunoSEQ multiplex PCR, and TCRdb kept only the in-frame ones, dropping some. The sample lists around 240,000 clones, about 89% occurring once. Input material: PBMCs or T cells enriched from blood (not recorded which). These receptors were collected from a human donor in a cohort exposed to, infected with or recovered from COVID-19 (not recorded which). The donor label of this sample is uncertain. CDR3s include the opening cysteine and the closing phenylalanine or tryptophan. The order of the fields is D gene, J gene, CDR3 length, clone size, V gene, CDR3 protein, CDR3 DNA. The D gene is left open where the match is weak. Some rows have no size entry. The others give once, few or many, or a class for an expanded clone.

D gene: .; J gene: TRBJ2-7; CDR3 length: 13; clone size: .; V gene: TRBV6-5; CDR3 protein: CASGPQGSGEQYF; CDR3 DNA: TGTGCCTCCGGCCCCCAGGGCTCTGGGGAGCAGTACTTC
D gene: .; J gene: TRBJ1-4; CDR3 length: 16; clone size: .; V gene: TRBV5-6; CDR3 protein: CASSRWGPLLNEKLFF; CDR3 DNA: TGTGCCAGCAGCCGGTGGGGGCCGCTCTTGAATGAAAAACTGTTTTTT
D gene: .; J gene: TRBJ1-1; CDR3 length: 15; clone size: .; V gene: TRBV3-1/TRBV3-2; CDR3 protein: CASSNSDSLNTEAFF; CDR3 DNA: TGTGCCAGCAGCAATAGTGACAGCCTGAACACTGAAGCTTTCTTT
D gene: .; J gene: TRBJ1-3; CDR3 length: 12; clone size: .; V gene: TRBV5-8; CDR3 protein: CASSPGGNTIYF; CDR3 DNA: TGTGCCAGCAGCCCAGGGGGAAACACCATATATTTT
D gene: TRBD2; J gene: TRBJ2-7; CDR3 length: 14; clone size: .; V gene: TRBV7-2; CDR3 protein: CASRPGLAPSEQYF; CDR3 DNA: TGTGCCAGCAGACCTGGACTAGCGCCCTCGGAGCAGTACTTC
D gene: .; J gene: TRBJ1-3; CDR3 length: 14; clone size: .; V gene: TRBV27; CDR3 protein: CASSPRGVGNTIYF; CDR3 DNA: TGTGCCAGCAGTCCCCGGGGGGTTGGAAACACCATATATTTT
D gene: .; J gene: TRBJ2-7; CDR3 length: 14; clone size: .; V gene: TRBV6-1; CDR3 protein: CASSEGHRVDEQYF; CDR3 DNA: TGTGCCAGCAGTGAAGGACACAGGGTCGACGAGCAGTACTTC
D gene: .; J gene: TRBJ1-6; CDR3 length: 13; clone size: .; V gene: TRBV6-4; CDR3 protein: CASSPGGNSPLHF; CDR3 DNA: TGTGCCAGCAGTCCTGGGGGGAATTCACCCCTCCACTTT
D gene: .; J gene: TRBJ1-2; CDR3 length: 14; clone size: .; V gene: TRBV9; CDR3 protein: CASSAEVGSYGHTF; CDR3 DNA: TGTGCCAGCAGTGCCGAGGTGGGGAGCTATGGCCACACCTTC
D gene: .; J gene: TRBJ1-4; CDR3 length: 14; clone size: .; V gene: TRBV6-2/TRBV6-3; CDR3 protein: CASSYAGTNEKLFF; CDR3 DNA: TGTGCCAGCAGTTACGCAGGAACTAATGAAAAACTGTTTTTT
D gene: TRBD1; J gene: TRBJ1-1; CDR3 length: 16; clone size: .; V gene: TRBV5-1; CDR3 protein: CASRIGQGSTNTEAFF; CDR3 DNA: TGCGCCAGCAGAATAGGACAGGGGTCGACGAACACTGAAGCTTTCTTT
D gene: .; J gene: TRBJ2-2; CDR3 length: 12; clone size: once; V gene: TRBV7-9; CDR3 protein: CASSRRGGELFF; CDR3 DNA: TGTGCCAGCAGCCGTCGAGGAGGGGAGCTGTTTTTT
D gene: .; J gene: TRBJ1-2; CDR3 length: 16; clone size: .; V gene: TRBV5-1; CDR3 protein: CASSWGTPAINYGYTF; CDR3 DNA: TGCGCCAGCAGCTGGGGGACTCCGGCTATTAACTATGGCTACACCTTC
D gene: .; J gene: TRBJ1-1; CDR3 length: 11; clone size: .; V gene: TRBV11-3; CDR3 protein: CASSRDTEAFF; CDR3 DNA: TGTGCCAGCAGCCGGGACACTGAAGCTTTCTTT
D gene: TRBD1; J gene: TRBJ2-7; CDR3 length: 13; clone size: .; V gene: TRBV6-5; CDR3 protein: CASSGQGRNEQYF; CDR3 DNA: TGTGCCAGCTCGGGACAGGGGAGGAACGAGCAGTACTTC
D gene: .; J gene: TRBJ2-1; CDR3 length: 16; clone size: .; V gene: TRBV7-9; CDR3 protein: CASSPVQGPFYNEQFF; CDR3 DNA: TGTGCCAGCAGCCCAGTACAGGGTCCCTTCTACAATGAGCAGTTCTTC
D gene: .; J gene: TRBJ2-2; CDR3 length: 12; clone size: .; V gene: TRBV7-2; CDR3 protein: CASSRGTGELFF; CDR3 DNA: TGTGCCAGTTCCCGGGGAACCGGGGAGCTGTTTTTT
D gene: .; J gene: TRBJ1-2; CDR3 length: 15; clone size: .; V gene: TRBV7-6; CDR3 protein: CASSLNSGINYGYTF; CDR3 DNA: TGTGCCAGCAGCCTAAACTCAGGGATTAACTATGGCTACACCTTC
D gene: TRBD2; J gene: TRBJ2-5; CDR3 length: 15; clone size: .; V gene: TRBV7-2; CDR3 protein: CASSSGRTGGLTQYF; CDR3 DNA: TGTGCCAGCAGCAGCGGTAGGACGGGGGGTTTGACCCAGTACTTC
D gene: .; J gene: TRBJ2-1; CDR3 length: 15; clone size: few; V gene: TRBV3-1/TRBV3-2; CDR3 protein: CASSLDQAPYNEQFF; CDR3 DNA: TGTGCCAGCAGTCTCGACCAGGCCCCCTACAATGAGCAGTTCTTC
D gene: .; J gene: TRBJ1-1; CDR3 length: 14; clone size: .; V gene: TRBV30; CDR3 protein: CAWSRGIQNTEAFF; CDR3 DNA: TGTGCCTGGAGTCGGGGGATTCAAAACACTGAAGCTTTCTTT
D gene: .; J gene: TRBJ2-3; CDR3 length: 15; clone size: .; V gene: TRBV9; CDR3 protein: CASSFTGTGADTQYF; CDR3 DNA: TGTGCCAGCAGCTTCACCGGGACTGGAGCAGATACGCAGTATTTT
D gene: .; J gene: TRBJ2-7; CDR3 length: 15; clone size: .; V gene: TRBV21-1; CDR3 protein: CASSKKRRPLDEQYF; CDR3 DNA: TGTGCCAGCAGCAAAAAAAGGAGGCCTTTGGACGAGCAGTACTTC
D gene: TRBD1; J gene: TRBJ1-2; CDR3 length: 17; clone size: .; V gene: TRBV2; CDR3 protein: CASNRGTFSLANYGYTF; CDR3 DNA: TGTGCCAGCAACAGGGGTACTTTCTCGTTAGCTAACTATGGCTACACCTTC
D gene: .; J gene: TRBJ1-1; CDR3 length: 15; clone size: .; V gene: TRBV6-1; CDR3 protein: CASSSPRPEGTEAFF; CDR3 DNA: TGTGCCAGCAGTTCCCCTCGACCGGAGGGAACTGAAGCTTTCTTT
D gene: TRBD2; J gene: TRBJ2-7; CDR3 length: 17; clone size: .; V gene: TRBV7-2; CDR3 protein: CASSLPLAGGTDYEQYF; CDR3 DNA: TGTGCCAGCAGCTTGCCACTAGCGGGGGGGACTGACTACGAGCAGTACTTC
D gene: .; J gene: TRBJ1-2; CDR3 length: 16; clone size: .; V gene: TRBV7-9; CDR3 protein: CASSSITVSLRNGYTF; CDR3 DNA: TGTGCCAGCAGCTCGATAACAGTATCTCTCAGGAATGGCTACACCTTC
D gene: .; J gene: TRBJ2-6; CDR3 length: 15; clone size: once; V gene: TRBV7-3; CDR3 protein: CASSREGTGANVLTF; CDR3 DNA: TGTGCCAGCAGCCGAGAGGGTACGGGGGCCAACGTCCTGACTTTC
D gene: TRBD2; J gene: TRBJ2-2; CDR3 length: 15; clone size: .; V gene: TRBV10-2; CDR3 protein: CASRGGTSNTGELFF; CDR3 DNA: TGCGCCAGCAGGGGGGGGACTAGTAACACCGGGGAGCTGTTTTTT
D gene: .; J gene: TRBJ2-5; CDR3 length: 16; clone size: .; V gene: TRBV21-1; CDR3 protein: CASSNPEGQGQETQYF; CDR3 DNA: TGTGCCAGCAGCAATCCCGAGGGACAGGGGCAAGAGACCCAGTACTTC
D gene: .; J gene: TRBJ1-6; CDR3 length: 15; clone size: .; V gene: TRBV10-3; CDR3 protein: CAISSGSSYNSPLHF; CDR3 DNA: TGTGCCATCAGCTCAGGGTCTTCCTATAATTCACCCCTCCACTTT
D gene: .; J gene: TRBJ1-3; CDR3 length: 16; clone size: .; V gene: TRBV19; CDR3 protein: CASSISGFSSGNTIYF; CDR3 DNA: TGTGCCAGTAGTATTAGCGGCTTCAGCTCTGGAAACACCATATATTTT
D gene: .; J gene: TRBJ2-5; CDR3 length: 12; clone size: .; V gene: TRBV30; CDR3 protein: CAWSVQGETQYF; CDR3 DNA: TGTGCCTGGAGTGTACAGGGAGAGACCCAGTACTTC
D gene: .; J gene: TRBJ2-3; CDR3 length: 16; clone size: .; V gene: TRBV24-1; CDR3 protein: CATSDFGGEGTDTQYF; CDR3 DNA: TGTGCCACCAGTGATTTTGGAGGGGAAGGCACAGATACGCAGTATTTT
D gene: TRBD1; J gene: TRBJ2-3; CDR3 length: 15; clone size: .; V gene: TRBV3-1/TRBV3-2; CDR3 protein: CASSPDRVRTDTQYF; CDR3 DNA: TGTGCCAGCAGCCCCGACAGGGTACGGACAGATACGCAGTATTTT
D gene: .; J gene: TRBJ2-2; CDR3 length: 12; clone size: .; V gene: TRBV29-1; CDR3 protein: CSVLEDQGELFF; CDR3 DNA: TGCAGCGTTCTAGAAGATCAGGGGGAGCTGTTTTTT
D gene: .; J gene: TRBJ2-2; CDR3 length: 15; clone size: .; V gene: TRBV6-5; CDR3 protein: CASSYRTTNTGELFF; CDR3 DNA: TGTGCCAGCAGTTACAGGACAACGAACACCGGGGAGCTGTTTTTT
D gene: TRBD1; J gene: TRBJ1-2; CDR3 length: 14; clone size: .; V gene: TRBV25-1; CDR3 protein: CASRVTGEFYGYTF; CDR3 DNA: TGTGCCAGCAGGGTGACAGGGGAATTTTATGGCTACACCTTC
D gene: TRBD1; J gene: TRBJ1-1; CDR3 length: 16; clone size: .; V gene: TRBV7-9; CDR3 protein: CASSRDRGGMNTEAFF; CDR3 DNA: TGTGCCAGCAGCCGAGACAGGGGGGGAATGAACACTGAAGCTTTCTTT
D gene: .; J gene: TRBJ2-1; CDR3 length: 14; clone size: .; V gene: TRBV27; CDR3 protein: CASSPLGDYNEQFF; CDR3 DNA: TGTGCCAGCAGCCCCCTCGGGGACTACAATGAGCAGTTCTTC
D gene: .; J gene: TRBJ2-1; CDR3 length: 15; clone size: .; V gene: TRBV11-1; CDR3 protein: CASSLAAGDYNEQFF; CDR3 DNA: TGTGCCAGCAGCTTAGCAGCGGGTGATTACAATGAGCAGTTCTTC